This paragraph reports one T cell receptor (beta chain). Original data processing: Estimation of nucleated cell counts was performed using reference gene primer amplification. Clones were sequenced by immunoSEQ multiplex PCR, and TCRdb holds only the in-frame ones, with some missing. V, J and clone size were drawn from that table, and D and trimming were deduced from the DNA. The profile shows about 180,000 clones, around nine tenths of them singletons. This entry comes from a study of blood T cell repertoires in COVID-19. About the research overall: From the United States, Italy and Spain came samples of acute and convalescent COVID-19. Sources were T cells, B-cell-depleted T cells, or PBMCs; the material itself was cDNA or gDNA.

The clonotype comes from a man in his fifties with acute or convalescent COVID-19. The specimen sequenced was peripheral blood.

CDR3 amino acids: CANTQRLAGSYEQYF. The DNA for the CDR3 is TGTGCCAACACGCAGAGACTAGCGGGATCCTACGAGCAGTACTTC. The rearrangement links TRBV21-1 to TRBJ2-7; the D call in the table, TRBD2, was not verified against the DNA. TRBV21-1 is a pseudogene segment. The CDR3 extends over 15 amino acids.